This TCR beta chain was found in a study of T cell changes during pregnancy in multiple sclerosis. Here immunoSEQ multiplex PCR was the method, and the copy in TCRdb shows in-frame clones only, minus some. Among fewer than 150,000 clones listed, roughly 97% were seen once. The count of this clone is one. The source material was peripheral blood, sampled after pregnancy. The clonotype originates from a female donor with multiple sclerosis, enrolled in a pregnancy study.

The CDR3 sequence: CSVTDTGQAHPQYF. CDR3 bases: TGCAGCGTGACCGACACGGGACAGGCCCACCCTCAGTACTTC. V is TRBV29-1 and J is TRBJ2-4; 8 bases agree with TRBD1. The CDR3 runs to 14 residues. After removal of 6 bases from V and 12 bases from J, the junction contained 16 bases not matched to a gene. CDR1 is SQVTM and CDR2 is ANQGSEA in the germline V gene.